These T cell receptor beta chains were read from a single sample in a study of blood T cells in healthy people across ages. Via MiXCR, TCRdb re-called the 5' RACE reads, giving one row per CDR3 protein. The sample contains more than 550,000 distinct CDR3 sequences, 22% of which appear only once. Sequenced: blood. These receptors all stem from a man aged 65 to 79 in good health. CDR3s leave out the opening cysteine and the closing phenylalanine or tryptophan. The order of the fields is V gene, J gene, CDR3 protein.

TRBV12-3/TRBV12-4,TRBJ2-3,ASETGTGPPDTQY
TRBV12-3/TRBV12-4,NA,ASSHRTLTLYEQY
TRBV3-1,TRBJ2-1,ASSQLVGIGNEQF
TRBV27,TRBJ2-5,ASSPNEGLQETQY
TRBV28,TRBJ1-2,ASSSLEAASLANYGYT
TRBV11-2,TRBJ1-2,ASSLVSGGRDGYT
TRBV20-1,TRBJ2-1,SVYGTTNSEQF
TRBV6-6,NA,ASKTPGSLSEQF
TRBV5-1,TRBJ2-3,ASSFYPTAGNTDTQY
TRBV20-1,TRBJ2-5,SARELQVYRTQY
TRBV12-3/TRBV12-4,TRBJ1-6,ASRLGQNNSLLH
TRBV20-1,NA,SRARTHEQY
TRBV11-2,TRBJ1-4,ASSPGGKLF
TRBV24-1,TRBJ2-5,ATSAPGLTNFY
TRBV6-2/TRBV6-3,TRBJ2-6,ASSYILSPSGANVLT
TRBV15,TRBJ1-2,ATSREGVRPSYGYT
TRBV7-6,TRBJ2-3,ASSFFAGHRDTQY
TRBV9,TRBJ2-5,ASSSQNKETQY
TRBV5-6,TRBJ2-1,ASSLSSWTSYNEQF
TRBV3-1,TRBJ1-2,ASSQVRSQGYT
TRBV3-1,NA,ASSQDIPYEQY
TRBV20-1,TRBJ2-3,SATFKTSTDTQC
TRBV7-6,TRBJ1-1,ASSLEAGLSTEAF
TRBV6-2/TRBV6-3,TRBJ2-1,ASSYTLTSGNNEQF
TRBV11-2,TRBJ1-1,ASRVVGALGTEAF
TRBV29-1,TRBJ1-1,SIVVGENTEAF
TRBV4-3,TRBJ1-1,ASSPGQGIRNTEAF
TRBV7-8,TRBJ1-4,ASSPGQGLNEKLF
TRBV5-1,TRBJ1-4,ASSSTTGTGDEKLF
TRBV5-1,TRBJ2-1,ASSLGRDSDEQF
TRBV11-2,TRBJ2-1,ASSLWGAREQF
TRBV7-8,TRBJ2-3,ASSSLKDRASTDTQY
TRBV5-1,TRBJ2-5,ASTPSGGAEETQY
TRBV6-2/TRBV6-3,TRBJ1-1,ASSYSRFEAF
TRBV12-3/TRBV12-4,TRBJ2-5,ASSLEMFGTQY
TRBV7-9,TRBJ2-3,ASSVSASTDTQY
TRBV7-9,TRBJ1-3,ASSFLGQGLRNTIY
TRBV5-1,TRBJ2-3,ASSLDTGGVTDTQY
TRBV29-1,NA,SVETTAYNNEQF
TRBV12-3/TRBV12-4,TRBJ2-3,ASSLALGLGPQY
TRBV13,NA,ASSAPNRGSPHNEQF
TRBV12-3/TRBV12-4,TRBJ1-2,ASSLIGETYGYT
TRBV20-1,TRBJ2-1,SARTSTEQF
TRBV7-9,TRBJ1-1,ASSFEGRDTEAF
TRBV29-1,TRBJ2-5,SATPGGETQY
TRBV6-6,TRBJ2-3,ASLNRGGTDTQY
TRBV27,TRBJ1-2,ASRPQGGGYGYT
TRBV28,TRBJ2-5,ASRSSRVSGEQY
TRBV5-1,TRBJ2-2,ASSLDSGGGTGELF
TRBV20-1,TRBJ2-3,SAWPAGGRGTDTQY
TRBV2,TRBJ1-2,ASSDGPPAGPRGGYT
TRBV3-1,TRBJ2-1,ASSRGSEYNEQF
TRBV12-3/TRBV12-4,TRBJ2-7,ASSSRMKGGAGEQY
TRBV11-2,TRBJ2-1,ASAPTSGGYNEQF
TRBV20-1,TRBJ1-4,SARDQKGGNEKLF
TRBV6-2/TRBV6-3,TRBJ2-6,ASSPHPGTVGANVLT
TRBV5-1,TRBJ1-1,ASSSSGSFTEAF
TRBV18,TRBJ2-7,ASSPTYLRSSYEQY
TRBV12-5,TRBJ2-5,ASGLSGSQETQY
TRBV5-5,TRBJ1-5,VSSLTFLTGGVEQPQH